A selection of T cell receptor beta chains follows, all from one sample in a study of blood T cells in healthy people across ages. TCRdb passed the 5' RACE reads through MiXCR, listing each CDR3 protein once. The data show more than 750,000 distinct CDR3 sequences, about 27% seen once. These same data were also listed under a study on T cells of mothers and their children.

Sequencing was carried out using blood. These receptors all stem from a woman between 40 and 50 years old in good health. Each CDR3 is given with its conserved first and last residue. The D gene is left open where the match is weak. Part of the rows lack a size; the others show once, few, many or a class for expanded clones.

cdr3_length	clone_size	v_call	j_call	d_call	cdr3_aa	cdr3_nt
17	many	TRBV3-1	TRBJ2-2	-	CASSQVTPRGPTGELFF	TGTGCCAGCAGCCAAGTCACTCCCCGGGGGCCCACCGGGGAGCTGTTTTTT
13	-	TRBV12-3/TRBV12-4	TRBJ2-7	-	CASSSPPWNEQYF	TGTGCCAGCAGTTCTCCTCCGTGGAACGAGCAGTACTTC
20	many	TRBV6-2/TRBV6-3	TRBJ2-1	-	CASSYPPAGWGLASYNEQFF	TGTGCCAGCAGTTACCCCCCTGCGGGCTGGGGGCTAGCATCCTACAATGAGCAGTTCTTC
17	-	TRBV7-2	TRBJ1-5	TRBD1	CASSLWGTGNSNQPQHF	TGTGCCAGCAGCTTATGGGGGACAGGGAATAGCAATCAGCCCCAGCATTTT
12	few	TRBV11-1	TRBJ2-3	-	CAGSFGTDTQYF	TGTGCCGGCAGCTTTGGTACAGATACGCAGTATTTT
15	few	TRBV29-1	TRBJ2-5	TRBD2	CSVEWRGTNQETQYF	TGCAGCGTTGAATGGCGGGGGACCAACCAAGAGACCCAGTACTTC
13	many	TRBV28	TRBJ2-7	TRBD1	CASRRQGVYEQYF	TGTGCCAGCAGGAGACAGGGGGTCTACGAGCAGTACTTC
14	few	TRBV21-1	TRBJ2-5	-	CASSIEGQGETQYF	TGTGCCAGCAGCATTGAGGGACAGGGGGAGACCCAGTACTTC
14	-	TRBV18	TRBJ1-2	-	CTSSDRTGNYGYTF	TGTACCAGCTCCGATCGAACAGGGAACTATGGCTACACCTTC
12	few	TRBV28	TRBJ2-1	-	CASEALANEQFF	TGTGCCAGCGAAGCACTAGCCAATGAGCAGTTCTTC
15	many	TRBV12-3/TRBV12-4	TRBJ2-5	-	CASSLAEGGGETQYF	TGTGCCAGCAGTTTAGCGGAGGGGGGAGGGGAGACCCAGTACTTC